A single T cell receptor beta chain is shown here with its context. The sample belongs to a study of blood T cell repertoires in COVID-19. Overall study: Some COVID-19 samples were acute and others convalescent; all came from the United States, Italy and Spain. PBMCs, B-cell-depleted T cells, or T cells provided the cDNA or gDNA that made up the material.

As originally analysed: Scientists estimated how many nucleated cells there were by amplifying reference gene primers. The protocol was immunoSEQ multiplex PCR, while the TCRdb copy is restricted to in-frame clones and leaves out a portion. Clonal size and the V and J genes are those of that table, whereas D and trimming came from the DNA. Here the sample spans fewer than 250,000 clones, about nine tenths being singletons. The CDR3 is 14 amino acids. After removal of 5 bases from V and 1 base from J, the junction contained 3 bases not matched to a gene. Germline-derived CDR1 and CDR2 are MNHEY and SMNVEV (reference sequence).

Sample: peripheral blood. The origin of this receptor is a man in his thirties or forties with COVID-19, enrolled during active disease. This chain connects TRBV27 to TRBJ1-1, with 8 positions matching TRBD1. The CDR3 reads CASSHRGTNTEAFF. The CDR3 nucleotides are TGTGCCAGCAGTCACAGGGGGACGAACACTGAAGCTTTCTTT.